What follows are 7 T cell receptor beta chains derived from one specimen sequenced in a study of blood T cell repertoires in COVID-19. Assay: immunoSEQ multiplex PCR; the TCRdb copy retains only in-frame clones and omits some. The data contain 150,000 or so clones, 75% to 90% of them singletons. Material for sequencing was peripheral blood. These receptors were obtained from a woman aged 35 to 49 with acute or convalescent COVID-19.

CDR3 sequence reads: CASSVVDNKNTEAFF. The CDR3 nucleotides read TGTGCCAGCAGCGTAGTAGACAATAAGAACACTGAAGCTTTCTTT. The chain couples TRBV9 to TRBJ1-1, with D unclear. Germline lookup yields CDR1 SGDLS and CDR2 YYNGEE. V was shortened by 0 bases and J by 1 base, with 10 bases between the two germline ends. The CDR3 runs to 15 residues.

The CDR3 nucleotides are TGTGCCAGCAGCAACCTACCGGGACTAATCGACACCGGGGAGCTGTTTTTT. Protein sequence: CASSNLPGLIDTGELFF. The chain recombines TRBV7-2 with TRBJ2-2; 7 nucleotides match TRBD2. The CDR3 runs to 17 residues. Germline-derived CDR1 and CDR2 are SGHTA and FQGNSA. Trimming removed 5 bases from V and 3 bases from J; junction bases left unmatched: 12.

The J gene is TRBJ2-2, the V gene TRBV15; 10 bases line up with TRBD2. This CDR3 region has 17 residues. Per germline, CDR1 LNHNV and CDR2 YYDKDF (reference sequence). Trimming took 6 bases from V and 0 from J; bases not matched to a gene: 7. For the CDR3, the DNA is TGTGCCACCAGTGAGGACGGACTAGCGGCGAACACCGGGGAGCTGTTTTTT. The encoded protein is CATSEDGLAANTGELFF.

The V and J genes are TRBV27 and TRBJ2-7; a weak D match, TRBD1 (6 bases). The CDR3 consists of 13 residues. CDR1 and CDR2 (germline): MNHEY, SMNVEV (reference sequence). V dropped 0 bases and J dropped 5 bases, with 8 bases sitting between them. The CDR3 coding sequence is TGTGCCAGCAGTTTATCGGGGGCCCACGAGCAGTACTTC. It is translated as CASSLSGAHEQYF.

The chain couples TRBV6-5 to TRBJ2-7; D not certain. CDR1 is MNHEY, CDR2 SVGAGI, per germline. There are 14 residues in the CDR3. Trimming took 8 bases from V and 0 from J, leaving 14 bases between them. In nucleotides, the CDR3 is TGTGCCAGCCAGACTCCCTTTAGCTCCTACGAGCAGTACTTC. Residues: CASQTPFSSYEQYF.

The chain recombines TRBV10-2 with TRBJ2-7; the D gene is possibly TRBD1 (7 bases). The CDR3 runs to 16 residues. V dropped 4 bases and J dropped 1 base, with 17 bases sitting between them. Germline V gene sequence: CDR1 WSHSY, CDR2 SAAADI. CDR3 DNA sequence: TGCGCCAGCAGTGGGGGAGGACAGGATGCATCCTACGAGCAGTACTTC. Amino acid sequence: CASSGGGQDASYEQYF.

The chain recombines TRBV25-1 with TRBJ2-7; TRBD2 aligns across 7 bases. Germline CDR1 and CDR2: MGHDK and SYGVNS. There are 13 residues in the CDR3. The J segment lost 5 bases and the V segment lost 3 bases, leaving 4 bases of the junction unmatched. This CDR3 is CASSEGRGNEQYF. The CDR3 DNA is TGTGCCAGCAGTGAGGGGAGGGGAAACGAGCAGTACTTC.